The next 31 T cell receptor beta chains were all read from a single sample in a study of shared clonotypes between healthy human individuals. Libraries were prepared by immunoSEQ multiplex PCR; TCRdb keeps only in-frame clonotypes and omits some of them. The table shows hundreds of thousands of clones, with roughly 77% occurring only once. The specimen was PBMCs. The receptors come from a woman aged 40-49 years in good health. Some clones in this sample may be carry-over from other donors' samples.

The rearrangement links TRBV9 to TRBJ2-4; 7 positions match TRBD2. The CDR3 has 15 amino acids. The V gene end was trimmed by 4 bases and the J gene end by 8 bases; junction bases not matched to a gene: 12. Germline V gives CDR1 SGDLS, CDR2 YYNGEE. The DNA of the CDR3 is TGTGCCAGCAGCCTAAGGGAGGGGAGGGATGACATTCAGTACTTC. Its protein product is CASSLREGRDDIQYF.

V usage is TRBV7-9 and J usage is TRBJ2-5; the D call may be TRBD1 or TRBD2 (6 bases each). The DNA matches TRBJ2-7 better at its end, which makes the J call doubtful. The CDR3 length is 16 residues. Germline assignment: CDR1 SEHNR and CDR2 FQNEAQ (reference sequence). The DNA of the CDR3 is TGTGCCAGCAGCTTCTTAGACAACTCCGGGGGCAGCGAGCAGTACTTC. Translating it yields CASSFLDNSGGSEQYF.

For the CDR3, the DNA is TGTGCCAGTAGTATGCCCCGTGGGAACTCTGGGGCCAACGTCCTGACTTTC. Translating it yields CASSMPRGNSGANVLTF. The J gene is TRBJ2-6, the V gene TRBV19; unclear D gene. Germline CDR1 and CDR2: LNHDA and SQIVND (reference sequence). There are 17 residues in the CDR3. V gave up 3 bases and J gave up 0 bases, with 12 bases separating them. Supplemented by reference TRBV19 and TRBJ2-6, the full variable domain reads DGGITQSPKYLFRKEGQNVTLSCEQNLNHDAMYWYRQDPGQGLRLIYYSQIVNDFQKGDIAEGYSVSREKKESFPLTVTSAQKNPTAFYLCASSMPRGNSGANVLTFGAGSRLTVL.

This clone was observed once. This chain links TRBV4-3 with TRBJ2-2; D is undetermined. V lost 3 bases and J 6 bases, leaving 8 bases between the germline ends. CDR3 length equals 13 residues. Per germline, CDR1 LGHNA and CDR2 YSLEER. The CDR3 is CASSQAPAGELFF. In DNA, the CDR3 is TGCGCCAGCAGCCAGGCCCCCGCCGGGGAGCTGTTTTTT.

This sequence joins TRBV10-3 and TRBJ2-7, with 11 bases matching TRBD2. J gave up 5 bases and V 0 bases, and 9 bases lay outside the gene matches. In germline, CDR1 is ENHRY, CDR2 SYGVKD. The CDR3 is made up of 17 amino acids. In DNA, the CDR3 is TGTGCCATCAGTGAGTCGACTCATAGCGGGAGGGCGAACGAGCAGTACTTC. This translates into CAISESTHSGRANEQYF.

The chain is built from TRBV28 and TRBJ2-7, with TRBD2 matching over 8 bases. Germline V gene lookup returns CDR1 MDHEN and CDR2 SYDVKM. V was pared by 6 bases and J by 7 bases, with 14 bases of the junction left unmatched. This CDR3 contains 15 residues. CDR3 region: CASRLGERETGEQYF. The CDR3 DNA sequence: TGTGCCAGCAGGCTCGGTGAGCGGGAGACGGGGGAGCAGTACTTC.

The CDR3 spells CASSPLTPPGYTF. The CDR3 region has the DNA TGTGCCAGCAGCCCGTTAACTCCCCCAGGCTACACCTTC. The V call is TRBV28, the J call TRBJ1-2; D remains unclear. This CDR3 is built from 13 residues. Deletions cut 6 bases from V and 8 bases from J, with 16 bases between. Germline CDR1 MDHEN, CDR2 SYDVKM.

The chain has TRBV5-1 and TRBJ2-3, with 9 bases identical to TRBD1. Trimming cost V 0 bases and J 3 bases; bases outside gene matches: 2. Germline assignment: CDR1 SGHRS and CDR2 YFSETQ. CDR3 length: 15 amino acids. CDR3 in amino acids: CASSLETGGTDTQYF. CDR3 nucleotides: TGCGCCAGCAGCTTGGAGACAGGGGGTACAGATACGCAGTATTTT.

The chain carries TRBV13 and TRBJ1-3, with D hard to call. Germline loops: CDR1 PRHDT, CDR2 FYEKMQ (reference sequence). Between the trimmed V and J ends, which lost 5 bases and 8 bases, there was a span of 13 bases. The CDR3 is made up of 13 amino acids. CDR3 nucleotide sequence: TGTGCCAGCAGCCCACCTTCAAGGGACACCATATATTTT. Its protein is CASSPPSRDTIYF.

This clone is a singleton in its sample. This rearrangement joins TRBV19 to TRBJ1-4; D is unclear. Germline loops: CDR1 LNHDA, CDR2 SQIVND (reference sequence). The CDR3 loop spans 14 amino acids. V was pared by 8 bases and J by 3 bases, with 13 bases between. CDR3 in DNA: TGTGCCAGTGGAGGACGGCGACCTAATGAAAAACTGTTTTTT. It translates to CASGGRRPNEKLFF.

DNA for the CDR3: TGTGCCAGCAGGGGGAAACAGGGATTCCACGAGCAGTACTTC. Translating it yields CASRGKQGFHEQYF. The rearrangement joins TRBV27 to TRBJ2-7; TRBD1 is a possible D gene (6 bases). Germline lookup yields CDR1 MNHEY and CDR2 SMNVEV (reference sequence). This CDR3 has 14 residues. Trimming took 6 bases from V and 5 from J, leaving 17 bases between them.

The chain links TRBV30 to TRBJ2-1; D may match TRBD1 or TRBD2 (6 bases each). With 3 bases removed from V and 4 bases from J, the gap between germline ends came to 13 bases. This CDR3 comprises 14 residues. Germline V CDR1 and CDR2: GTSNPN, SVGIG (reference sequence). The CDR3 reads CAWRRGPRYNEQFF. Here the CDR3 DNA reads TGTGCCTGGAGACGGGGGCCGCGTTACAATGAGCAGTTCTTC. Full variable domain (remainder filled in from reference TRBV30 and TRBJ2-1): SQTIHQWPATLVQPVGSPLSLECTVEGTSNPNLYWYRQAAGRGLQLLFYSVGIGQISSEVPQNLSASRPQDRQFILSSKKLLLSDSGFYLCAWRRGPRYNEQFFGPGTRLTVL.

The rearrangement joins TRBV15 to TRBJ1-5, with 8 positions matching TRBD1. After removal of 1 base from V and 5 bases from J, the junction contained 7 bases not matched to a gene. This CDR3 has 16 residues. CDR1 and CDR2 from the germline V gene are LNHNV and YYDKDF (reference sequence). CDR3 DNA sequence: TGTGCCACCAGCAGAGCTCAGGGGACAGGCTATCAGCCCCAGCATTTT. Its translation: CATSRAQGTGYQPQHF.

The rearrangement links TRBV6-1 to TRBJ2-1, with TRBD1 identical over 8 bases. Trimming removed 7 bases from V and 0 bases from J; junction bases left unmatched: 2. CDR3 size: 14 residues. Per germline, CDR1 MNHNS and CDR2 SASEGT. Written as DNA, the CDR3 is TGTGCCAGCAAGACAGGGGTCTCCTACAATGAGCAGTTCTTC. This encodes CASKTGVSYNEQFF.

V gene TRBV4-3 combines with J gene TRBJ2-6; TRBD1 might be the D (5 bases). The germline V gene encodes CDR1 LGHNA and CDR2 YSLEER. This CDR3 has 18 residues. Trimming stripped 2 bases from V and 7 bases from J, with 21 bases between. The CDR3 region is CASSQLPMGQGLANVLTF. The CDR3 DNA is TGCGCCAGCAGCCAACTCCCGATGGGGCAAGGTCTTGCCAACGTCCTGACTTTC.

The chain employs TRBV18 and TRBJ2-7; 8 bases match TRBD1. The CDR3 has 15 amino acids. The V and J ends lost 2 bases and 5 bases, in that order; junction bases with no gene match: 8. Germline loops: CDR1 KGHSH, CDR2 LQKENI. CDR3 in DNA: TGTGCCAGCTCACCAAGGCAGGGGGCAGTCGACGAGCAGTACTTC. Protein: CASSPRQGAVDEQYF.

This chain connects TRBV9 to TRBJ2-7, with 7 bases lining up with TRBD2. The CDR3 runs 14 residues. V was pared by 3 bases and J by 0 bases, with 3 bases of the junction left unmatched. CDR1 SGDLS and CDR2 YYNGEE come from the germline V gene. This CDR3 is CASSAAGYSYEQYF. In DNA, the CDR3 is TGTGCCAGCAGCGCAGCGGGATACTCCTACGAGCAGTACTTC. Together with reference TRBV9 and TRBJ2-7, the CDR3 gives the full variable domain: DSGVTQTPKHLITATGQRVTLRCSPRSGDLSVYWYQQSLDQGLQFLIQYYNGEERAKGNILERFSAQQFPDLHSELNLSSLELGDSALYFCASSAAGYSYEQYFGPGTRLTVT.

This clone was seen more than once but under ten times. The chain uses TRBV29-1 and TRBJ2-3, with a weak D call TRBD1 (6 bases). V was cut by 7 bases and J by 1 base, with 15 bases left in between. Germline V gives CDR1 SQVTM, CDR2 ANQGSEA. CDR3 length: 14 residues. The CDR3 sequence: CSARRQERTDTQYF. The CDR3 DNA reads TGCAGCGCCCGCCGACAGGAGCGCACAGATACGCAGTATTTT.

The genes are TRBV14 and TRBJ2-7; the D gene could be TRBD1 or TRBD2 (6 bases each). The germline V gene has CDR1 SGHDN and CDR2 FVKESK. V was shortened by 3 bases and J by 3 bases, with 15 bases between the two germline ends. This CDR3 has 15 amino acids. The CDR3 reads CASSHTGGQSYEQYF. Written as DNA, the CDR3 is TGTGCCAGCAGCCACACCGGGGGACAAAGCTACGAGCAGTACTTC.

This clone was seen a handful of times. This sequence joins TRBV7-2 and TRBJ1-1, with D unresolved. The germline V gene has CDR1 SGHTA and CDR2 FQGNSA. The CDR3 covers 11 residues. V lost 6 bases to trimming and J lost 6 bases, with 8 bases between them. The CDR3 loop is CASRERPEAFF. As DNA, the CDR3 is TGTGCCAGCAGAGAACGTCCTGAAGCTTTCTTT.

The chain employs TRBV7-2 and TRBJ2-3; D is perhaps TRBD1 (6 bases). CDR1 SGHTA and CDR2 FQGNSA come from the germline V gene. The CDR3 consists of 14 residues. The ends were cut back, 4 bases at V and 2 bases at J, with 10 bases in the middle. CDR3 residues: CASSYRVHTDTQYF. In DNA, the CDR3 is TGTGCCAGCAGCTACAGGGTACACACAGATACGCAGTATTTT. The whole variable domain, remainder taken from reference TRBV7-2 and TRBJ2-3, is GAGVSQSPSNKVTEKGKDVELRCDPISGHTALYWYRQSLGQGLEFLIYFQGNSAPDKSGLPSDRFSAERTGGSVSTLTIQRTQQEDSAVYLCASSYRVHTDTQYFGPGTRLTVL.

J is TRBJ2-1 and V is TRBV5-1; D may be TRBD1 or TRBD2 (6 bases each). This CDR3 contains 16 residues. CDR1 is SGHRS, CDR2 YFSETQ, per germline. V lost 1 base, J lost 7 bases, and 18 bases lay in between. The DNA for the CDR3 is TGCGCCAGCAGCTTGCGGTGGTTGCAGGGGAGGAATGAGCAGTTCTTC. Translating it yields CASSLRWLQGRNEQFF.

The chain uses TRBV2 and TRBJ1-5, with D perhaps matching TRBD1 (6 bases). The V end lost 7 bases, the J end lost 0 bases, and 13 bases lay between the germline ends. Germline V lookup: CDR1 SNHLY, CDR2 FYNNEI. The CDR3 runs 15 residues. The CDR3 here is CASTDGTNSNQPQHF. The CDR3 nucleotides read TGTGCCAGCACGGACGGGACAAATAGCAATCAGCCCCAGCATTTT.

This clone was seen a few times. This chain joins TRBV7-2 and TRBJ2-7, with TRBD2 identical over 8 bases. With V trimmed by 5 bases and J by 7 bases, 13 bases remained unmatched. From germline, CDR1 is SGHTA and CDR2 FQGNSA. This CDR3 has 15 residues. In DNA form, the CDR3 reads TGTGCCAGCAGCCAAGTCGCTAGCGGGCAGGGGGAGCAGTACTTC. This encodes CASSQVASGQGEQYF.

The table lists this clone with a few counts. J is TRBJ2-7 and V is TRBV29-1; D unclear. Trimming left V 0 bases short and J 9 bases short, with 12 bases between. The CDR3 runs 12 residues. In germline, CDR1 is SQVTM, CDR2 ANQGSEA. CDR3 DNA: TGCAGCGTTGAAGATGCGGCGGTCGCGCAGTACTTC. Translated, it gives CSVEDAAVAQYF.

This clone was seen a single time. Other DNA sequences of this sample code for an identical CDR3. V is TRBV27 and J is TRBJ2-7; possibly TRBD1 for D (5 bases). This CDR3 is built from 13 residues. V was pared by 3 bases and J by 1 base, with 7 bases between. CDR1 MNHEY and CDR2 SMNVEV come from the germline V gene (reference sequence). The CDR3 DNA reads TGTGCCAGCAGTTTTCGACAGTCCTACGAGCAGTACTTC. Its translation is CASSFRQSYEQYF.

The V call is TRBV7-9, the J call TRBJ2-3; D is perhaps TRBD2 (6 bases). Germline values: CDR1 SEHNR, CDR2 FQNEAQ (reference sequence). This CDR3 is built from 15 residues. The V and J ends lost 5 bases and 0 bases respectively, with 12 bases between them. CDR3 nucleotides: TGTGCCAGCAGCCGCCGGGACTCTAGCACAGATACGCAGTATTTT. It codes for CASSRRDSSTDTQYF.

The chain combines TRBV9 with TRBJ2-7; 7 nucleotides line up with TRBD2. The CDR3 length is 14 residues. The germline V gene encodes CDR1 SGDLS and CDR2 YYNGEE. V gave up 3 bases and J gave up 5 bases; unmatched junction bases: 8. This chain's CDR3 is CASSASGNPNEQYF. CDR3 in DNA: TGTGCCAGCAGCGCGAGCGGGAACCCCAACGAGCAGTACTTC.

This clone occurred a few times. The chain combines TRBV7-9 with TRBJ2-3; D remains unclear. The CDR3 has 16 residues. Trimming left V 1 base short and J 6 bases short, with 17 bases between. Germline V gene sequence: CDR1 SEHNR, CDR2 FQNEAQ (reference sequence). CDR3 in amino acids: CASSLVIARVSDTQYF. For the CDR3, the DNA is TGTGCCAGCAGCTTAGTAATAGCAAGGGTGTCCGATACGCAGTATTTT. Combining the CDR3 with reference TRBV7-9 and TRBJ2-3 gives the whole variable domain DTGVSQNPRHKITKRGQNVTFRCDPISEHNRLYWYRQTLGQGPEFLTYFQNEAQLEKSRLLSDRFSAERPKGSFSTLEIQRTEQGDSAMYLCASSLVIARVSDTQYFGPGTRLTVL.

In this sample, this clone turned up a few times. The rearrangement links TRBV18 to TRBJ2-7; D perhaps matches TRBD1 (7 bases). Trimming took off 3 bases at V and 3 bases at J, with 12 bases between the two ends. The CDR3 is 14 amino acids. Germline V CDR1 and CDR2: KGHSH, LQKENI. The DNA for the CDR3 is TGTGCCAGCTCACCCGGACAGGACTACTACGAGCAGTACTTC. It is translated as CASSPGQDYYEQYF.

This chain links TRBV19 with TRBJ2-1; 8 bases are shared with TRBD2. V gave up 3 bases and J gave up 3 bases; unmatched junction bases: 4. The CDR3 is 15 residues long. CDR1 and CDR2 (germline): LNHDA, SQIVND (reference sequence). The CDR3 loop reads CASSIESGGYNEQFF. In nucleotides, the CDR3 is TGTGCCAGTAGTATCGAGAGCGGGGGCTACAATGAGCAGTTCTTC.